The next 3 T cell receptor beta chains were all read from a single sample in a study of cytomegalovirus exposure and HLA in healthy donors. With 60 Vbeta and 13 Jbeta primers, the PCR was carried out. Only in-frame clones appear in the TCRdb table, and some are missing; sequencing was by immunoSEQ multiplex PCR. The sample contains tens of thousands of clones, over 70% of which appear only once. The sequenced material came from PBMCs. All receptors derive from a man aged 60 to 75 in good health and CMV-seropositive.

The V and J genes are TRBV9 and TRBJ1-2; possibly TRBD1 for D (6 bases). The CDR3 totals 15 residues. Germline V CDR1 and CDR2: SGDLS, YYNGEE. The ends were cut back, 3 bases at V and 4 bases at J, with 16 bases in the middle. Here the CDR3 reads CASSADRTAFYGYTF. The CDR3 DNA reads TGTGCCAGCAGCGCAGATAGGACAGCATTCTATGGCTACACCTTC.

The J gene is TRBJ1-3, the V gene TRBV9; 8 bases are a match to TRBD1. Trimming removed 4 bases from V and 0 bases from J; junction bases left unmatched: 3. The CDR3 totals 15 residues. CDR1 SGDLS and CDR2 YYNGEE come from the germline V gene. CDR3 in amino acids: CASSRGQASGNTIYF. CDR3 DNA sequence: TGTGCCAGCAGCCGGGGACAGGCCTCTGGAAACACCATATATTTT. Supplemented by reference TRBV9 and TRBJ1-3, the full variable domain reads DSGVTQTPKHLITATGQRVTLRCSPRSGDLSVYWYQQSLDQGLQFLIQYYNGEERAKGNILERFSAQQFPDLHSELNLSSLELGDSALYFCASSRGQASGNTIYFGEGSWLTVV.

This clone was seen a few times. CDR3 in DNA: TGTGCCAGCAGCTTAGATTTCCAGGGGCAGTACTTC. Encoded protein: CASSLDFQGQYF. This sequence joins TRBV11-3 and TRBJ2-7; maybe TRBD1 (5 bases). V was clipped by 0 bases and J by 9 bases, with 9 bases between them. The CDR3 totals 12 residues. Germline V gene sequence: CDR1 SGHNT, CDR2 YENEEA.